This T cell receptor beta chain is drawn from a study of regulatory T cells in long-lasting Graves disease. Construction of the TCR beta libraries employed iRepertoire HTBI primers in conjunction with Arm-PCR of CDR3 regions. TCRdb reanalysed the multiplex PCR reads using MiXCR and keeps one entry per CDR3 protein. The table has around 460,000 distinct CDR3 sequences, roughly 15% seen once. The time point denotes: newly diagnosed GD, antithyroid drugs for less than 3 months. PBMCs were the source of the RNA used for TCR sequencing. The germline CDR1 and CDR2 sequences are SGHVS and FQNEAQ. The CDR3 is made up of 14 amino acids. Trimming took 5 bases from V and 5 from J; bases not matched to a gene: 6. This clonotype was observed many times. The data were also submitted as part of a second study, on T cells in Graves' hyperthyroidism and ophthalmopathy.

This receptor was identified in a woman between 50 and 59 years old with Graves disease. The J gene is TRBJ1-5, the V gene TRBV7-8; TRBD1 agrees at 7 bases. Sequencing was performed on peripheral blood mononuclear cells (PBMCs), taken at new diagnosis, from a patient treated with antithyroid drugs. The CDR3 loop is CASSPRTGDQPQHF. DNA of the CDR3: TGTGCCAGCAGCCCACGGACAGGTGATCAGCCCCAGCATTTT.